This TCR beta chain was found in a study of T-cell memory formation after mild COVID-19. This clonotype occurred a few times. V shed 4 bases, J shed 3 bases, and the junction held 7 bases outside the gene matches. Germline loops: CDR1 MNHEY, CDR2 SVGAGI. The CDR3 has 15 residues. TCRdb independently ran MiXCR on the 5' RACE reads; one entry per CDR3 protein. The table has a few hundred thousand distinct CDR3 sequences, approximately 15% seen once. Specimen: PBMCs or a T cell subset sorted from them (not recorded which). The J gene is TRBJ1-2, the V gene TRBV6-5, with 8 bases that match TRBD1. This clonotype was obtained from a man between 18 and 35 years old who had mild COVID-19 (a few samples of this study predate the infection). Cell type and time point are not known. CDR3 DNA sequence: TGTGCCAGCAGTTCCCCAGGACAGGGCCACTATGGCTACACCTTC. Translated, it gives CASSSPGQGHYGYTF.